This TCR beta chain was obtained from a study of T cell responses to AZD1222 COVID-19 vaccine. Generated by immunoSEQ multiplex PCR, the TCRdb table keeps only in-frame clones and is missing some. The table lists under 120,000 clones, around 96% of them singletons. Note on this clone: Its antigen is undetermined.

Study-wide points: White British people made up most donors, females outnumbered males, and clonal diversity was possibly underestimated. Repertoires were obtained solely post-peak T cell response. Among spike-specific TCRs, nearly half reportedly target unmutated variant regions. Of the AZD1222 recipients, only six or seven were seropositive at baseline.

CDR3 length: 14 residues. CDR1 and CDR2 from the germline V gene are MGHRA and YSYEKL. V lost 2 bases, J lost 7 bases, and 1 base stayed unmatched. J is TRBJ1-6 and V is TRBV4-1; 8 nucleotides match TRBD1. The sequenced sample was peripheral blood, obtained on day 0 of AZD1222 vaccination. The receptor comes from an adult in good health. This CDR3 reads CASSQTGGNSPLHF. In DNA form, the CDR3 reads TGCGCCAGCAGCCAAACAGGGGGAAATTCACCCCTCCACTTT.